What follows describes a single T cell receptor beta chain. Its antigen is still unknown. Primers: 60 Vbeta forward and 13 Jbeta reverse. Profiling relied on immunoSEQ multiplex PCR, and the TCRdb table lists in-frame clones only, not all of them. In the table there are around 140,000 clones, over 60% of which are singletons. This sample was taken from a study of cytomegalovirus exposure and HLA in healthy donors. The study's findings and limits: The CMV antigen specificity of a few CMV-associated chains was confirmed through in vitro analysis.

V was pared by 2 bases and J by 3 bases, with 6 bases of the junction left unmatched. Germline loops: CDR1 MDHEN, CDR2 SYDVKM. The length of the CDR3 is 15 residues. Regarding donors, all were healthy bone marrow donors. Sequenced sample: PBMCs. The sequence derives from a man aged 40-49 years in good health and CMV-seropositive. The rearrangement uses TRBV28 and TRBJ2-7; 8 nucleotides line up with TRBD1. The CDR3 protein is CASSLPGQGDYEQYF. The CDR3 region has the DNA TGTGCCAGCAGTTTACCCGGACAGGGAGACTACGAGCAGTACTTC.